Shown below are 10 T cell receptor beta chains from a single sample sequenced in a study of T cell repertoires and Cas9 in healthy adults. Repertoires were generated with immunoSEQ multiplex PCR, while TCRdb's copy carries only in-frame clones and drops some. The sample has about 15,000 clones; around nine tenths are singletons. The specimen was Tregs (CD4+, CD25+, CD127-, CD137-, CD154-) from PBMCs; culture status not recorded. These receptors were collected from a human donor in good health.

The chain carries TRBV27 and TRBJ2-2, with a possible D match to TRBD2 (5 bases). This CDR3 has 17 residues. Trimming left V 0 bases short and J 1 base short, with 12 bases between. Germline V CDR1 and CDR2: MNHEY, SMNVEV (reference sequence). The CDR3 region is CASSLSPRVENTGELFF. CDR3 sequence (DNA): TGTGCCAGCAGTTTATCCCCGAGGGTCGAGAACACCGGGGAGCTGTTTTTT.

V and J are TRBV19 and TRBJ2-1, with a possible D match to TRBD1 (6 bases). Deletions cut 6 bases from V and 5 bases from J, with 14 bases between. CDR1 and CDR2 (germline): LNHDA, SQIVND (reference sequence). The length of the CDR3 is 14 residues. The CDR3 is CASRPWTDHNEQFF. CDR3 in DNA: TGTGCCAGTAGGCCCTGGACAGACCACAATGAGCAGTTCTTC.

The chain combines TRBV6-1 with TRBJ2-1, with D possibly matching TRBD1 (7 bases). V shed 8 bases and J shed 7 bases, with 21 bases lying between them. In germline, CDR1 is MNHNS, CDR2 SASEGT. This CDR3 has 15 residues. The CDR3 nucleotides are TGTGCCAGCGAGGAGGGGGCTCCTTGGGGAAATGAGCAGTTCTTC. Protein: CASEEGAPWGNEQFF.

The chain joins TRBV5-4 to TRBJ2-1; TRBD2 matches at 12 bases. The CDR3 runs to 17 residues. Germline CDR1 is SGHNT and CDR2 is YYREEE (reference sequence). Germline trimming cut 10 bases from V and 0 bases from J; bases unmatched to any gene: 11. The CDR3 reads CAGSGLAGSSSYNEQFF. The CDR3 DNA follows: TGTGCCGGCTCGGGACTAGCGGGTTCAAGCTCCTACAATGAGCAGTTCTTC.

The chain carries TRBV30 and TRBJ1-2; a possible D gene is TRBD1 (6 bases). The CDR3 covers 14 residues. V lost 3 bases and J 7 bases, leaving 18 bases between the germline ends. Germline lookup yields CDR1 GTSNPN and CDR2 SVGIG (reference sequence). As DNA, the CDR3 is TGTGCCTGGAGAGGGACAAGTGGGGTGGCTGGCTACACCTTC. Its protein product is CAWRGTSGVAGYTF.

This clone was seen only once. The gene calls are TRBV2 and TRBJ2-5, with 9 bases aligning to TRBD1. Losses at the gene ends were 5 bases for V and 4 bases for J; bases not matched to a gene: 2. The V gene's germline CDR1 is SNHLY and CDR2 FYNNEI. The CDR3 is 13 amino acids. CDR3 DNA sequence: TGTGCCAGCAGTCCGGGACAGGGAGAGACCCAGTACTTC. It is translated as CASSPGQGETQYF.

This chain joins TRBV25-1 and TRBJ2-3, with TRBD2 matching 10 bases. J gave up 4 bases and V 4 bases, and 8 bases lay outside the gene matches. Germline V gene lookup returns CDR1 MGHDK and CDR2 SYGVNS. CDR3 length: 16 amino acids. As DNA, the CDR3 is TGTGCCAGCAGTGCCACGAGCGGGGGGGCGTCAGATACGCAGTATTTT. Translated, it gives CASSATSGGASDTQYF.

This clone showed up just a few times. The CDR3 here is CASKSRASYAGNQPQHF. As DNA, the CDR3 is TGTGCCAGTAAGTCCAGGGCTTCCTATGCGGGCAATCAGCCCCAGCATTTT. The V gene is TRBV19, the J gene TRBJ1-5; possibly TRBD1 for D (5 bases). The germline V and J ends were trimmed by 7 bases and 2 bases, with 21 bases remaining between them. This CDR3 spans 17 amino acids. Germline V gives CDR1 LNHDA, CDR2 SQIVND (reference sequence).

The chain is built from TRBV27 and TRBJ1-5; TRBD1 aligns across 7 bases. The J segment lost 3 bases and the V segment lost 4 bases, leaving 6 bases of the junction unmatched. Looked up from germline, CDR1 is MNHEY and CDR2 is SMNVEV (reference sequence). The CDR3 runs to 15 residues. This CDR3 is CASSYAGQINQPQHF. CDR3 nucleotides: TGTGCCAGCAGTTACGCGGGACAGATCAATCAGCCCCAGCATTTT.

The chain carries TRBV6-9 and TRBJ2-7, with 8 bases identical to TRBD1. After removal of 6 bases from V and 4 bases from J, the junction contained 8 bases not matched to a gene. Looked up from germline, CDR1 is MNHGY and CDR2 is SVAAGI. The CDR3 covers 14 residues. CDR3 residues: CASSQQGVRYEQYF. In DNA form, the CDR3 reads TGTGCCAGCAGCCAACAGGGGGTCAGGTACGAGCAGTACTTC.